These T cell receptor beta chains were read from a single sample in a study of blood T cell repertoires in COVID-19. Assay used: immunoSEQ multiplex PCR; TCRdb lists only in-frame clones, some missing. The profile covers 250,000 to 350,000 clones, with 70% to 90% appearing a single time and 0.87% taken by the ten largest. Sequenced input: peripheral blood. Receptor source: a human donor with COVID-19, enrolled during active disease. The donor label of this sample is uncertain. CDR3s include the opening cysteine and the closing phenylalanine or tryptophan. Size is omitted from some rows. Given values are once, few, many or a class for expanded clones.

v_call,j_call,clone_size,cdr3_aa
TRBV6-5,TRBJ1-2,NA,CASWDRADYGYTF
TRBV2,TRBJ2-1,NA,CASRGGLAGTYNEQFF
TRBV27,TRBJ2-5,once,CATQNRVAGVGETQYF
TRBV5-6,TRBJ1-1,NA,CASSSAGQLNTEAFF
TRBV6-1,TRBJ2-1,NA,CASSARIYNEQFF
TRBV15,TRBJ2-3,NA,CATSGQSTDTQYF
TRBV13,TRBJ1-2,once,CASSLGGQGHYGYTF
TRBV10-1,TRBJ2-5,NA,CASSESPGAETQYF
TRBV30,TRBJ1-6,NA,CAWRTTISPLHF
TRBV4-2,TRBJ1-2,NA,CASSQDRAFGYTF
TRBV28,TRBJ2-7,NA,CASSPPNRAAYEQYF
TRBV5-1,TRBJ1-2,NA,CASSPQTVNYGYTF
TRBV19,TRBJ2-3,NA,CASSPLLGVSTDTQYF
TRBV5-4,TRBJ2-7,NA,CASSLDARAYEQYF
TRBV4-2,TRBJ1-3,NA,CASSGSDSSGNTIYF
TRBV5-5,TRBJ2-7,once,CASSLNFGAGGIYEQYF
TRBV7-2,TRBJ2-7,NA,CASSVSGTGQYEQYF
TRBV5-6,TRBJ1-5,NA,CASSERTVLGNQPQHF
TRBV7-2,TRBJ2-3,NA,CASRPVVAGVSTDTQYF
TRBV5-4,TRBJ1-4,few,CASSLGGGANEKLFF
TRBV28,TRBJ1-2,NA,CASSPASGNYGYTF
TRBV15,TRBJ1-6,few,CATSRDSRGGDYNSPLHF
TRBV28,TRBJ1-5,NA,CASSPTGDQPQHF
TRBV10-1,TRBJ2-5,NA,CASSPSRASGGETQYF
TRBV9,TRBJ2-3,NA,CASSVALEADTQYF
TRBV6-4,TRBJ2-3,once,CASKKRSSTDTQYF
TRBV18,TRBJ2-5,NA,CASSRNRESTETQYF
TRBV11-2,TRBJ2-1,once,CASSQGLAGIEQFF
TRBV19,TRBJ1-2,NA,CASTQGTGVAYGYTF
TRBV28,TRBJ1-5,NA,CASSFRQGAYQPQHF
TRBV9,TRBJ2-1,NA,CASSVGNSGRGKFF
TRBV29-1,TRBJ2-2,few,CSVESPQGATGELFF
TRBV6-1,TRBJ2-4,NA,CASSEQGAGNIQYF
TRBV28,TRBJ1-1,NA,CASSLDRVIEAFF
TRBV27,TRBJ1-2,NA,CASSPPDRSYGYTF
TRBV3-1/TRBV3-2,TRBJ2-2,NA,CASSQTTGGPGELFF
TRBV27,TRBJ2-7,few,CASRGQGFSYEQYF
TRBV19,TRBJ1-5,NA,CATKDRTADQPQHF
TRBV7-2,TRBJ1-2,NA,CASSAQGQGKGYTF
TRBV6-6,TRBJ1-6,few,CASSPTGQGDSPLHF
TRBV5-6,TRBJ1-3,NA,CASSFGLSRGQAGNTIYF
TRBV3-1/TRBV3-2,TRBJ1-1,NA,CASSPLRVNTEAFF
TRBV18,TRBJ1-2,NA,CASSPSYGYTF
TRBV24-1,TRBJ1-5,NA,CATSAGIGQPQHF
TRBV4-1,TRBJ1-2,NA,CASSQDRGTYYGYTF
TRBV5-1,TRBJ2-7,NA,CASSLEMTGATEQYF
TRBV5-6,TRBJ1-2,NA,CASSLDRSYGYTF
TRBV30,TRBJ2-1,NA,CAWGQRNEQFF
TRBV6-6,TRBJ1-1,few,CASVWEGMNTEAFF
TRBV27,TRBJ2-5,NA,CASIAEKTGGGETQYF